Described below is a single TCR beta chain sequence and its context. What this receptor recognizes is not known. The record has no base qualities; no much larger clone is one base away. The data stem from a study of radiation and T cells in renal cell carcinoma (TCRdb year 2020). As for the study more broadly: Samples came from a clinical trial, in which primary renal cell carcinomas received 15 Gy stereotactic body radiation therapy followed by nephrectomy 4 weeks later. A total of around 50 samples underwent TCR beta sequencing, made up of some 26 tumors and about 27 peripheral blood samples. A total of about 4 million unique CDR3 nucleotide sequences, encoding around 2.7 million unique CDR3 amino acid sequences, were found across all 55 or so samples.

Study-wide findings and limitations: Top tumor clonotypes rose in blood from baseline to 2 weeks post-radiation, then contracted by 4 weeks, suggesting transient expansion of tumor-resident clones. Tracking of blood repertoire dynamics stopped at approximately 4 weeks after treatment, with no follow-up past that point. Because the trial had a single-armed design, the trial could not examine how radiation dose or scheduling affected the TCR repertoire. Because pretreatment tumor biopsies were not available, the baseline intratumoral presence of clonotypes could not be determined.

The immunoSEQ kit was used, according to the manufacturer's recommendations, to generate TCR beta libraries from genomic DNA. For library preparation, a first multiplex PCR was performed with proprietary primers, followed by a second PCR in which unique barcodes were added, and bead cleanups were performed after each round. A positive control reaction and a negative control reaction, both provided in the kit, were run with every batch of samples. The final libraries were assessed on an Agilent 4200 TapeStation D1000 ScreenTape, pooled by volume, and quantified by qPCR. Sequencing was performed on an Illumina NextSeq500 with a MidOutput 150-cycle cartridge, and 156 Read1 and 15 Index1 cycles were run with kit custom primers. The pooled library was loaded at 1.0 pM with about 20% PhiX control spiked in. For the original study's pipeline: Vendor-processed data were analyzed in R, and a clonotype was defined as all T cells sharing the same CDR3 nucleotide sequence. In the clone abundance analyses, frequencies in each sample were normalized to that sample's 10,000 most abundant clones. Public T cell clones, averaging fewer than five per sample, were removed before analysis. Tumor-enriched clonotypes and baseline blood-enriched clonotypes were defined as those with an abundance difference of at least 32-fold between compartments. Clonotypes expanded or contracted between blood time points were identified with a beta-binomial differential abundance model. Tumor-blood repertoire similarity was measured with the Baroni-Urbani and Buser coefficient, and group comparisons used two-tailed Wilcoxon tests in R. Drawn from immuneACCESS, this table holds only the in-frame rearrangements with V and J called that TCRdb kept. Clones are partly lost; checked studies trace under half to an unresolved V gene and leave the rest unexplained. D and trimming come from the DNA, and the V and J calls and clone size come from that table. The sample table lists more than 100,000 clones, more than 75% of them with a count of one. The top ten hold nearly 6% of the sample.

The sample's time point label, in plain terms: blood 2 weeks post-SBRT. Taken with the paper, the label for treatment or condition translates to: 15 Gy SBRT to primary tumor, nephrectomy 4 weeks later. Serial peripheral blood from radiation-treated patients was sampled at baseline, 2 weeks and 4 weeks after SBRT to track tumor-enriched clonotypes. All patients had renal cell carcinoma with clear cell pathology. The QIAamp DNA Blood Mini Kit (Qiagen) was used to prepare genomic DNA for TCR sequencing. The analyses included just those samples that passed every quality control check. V is pared back by 2 bases and J by 4 bases, with 10 bases lying between the germline termini. From the cysteine through the phenylalanine, the CDR3 covers 14 amino acids. The sequence is cut down to CDR3 DNA, 42 bases in frame from base 1. CDR1 and CDR2, looked up from the germline V gene (reference sequence), are MNHEY and SMNVEV.

The rearrangement joined TRBV27 to TRBJ2-3; possibly the D gene is TRBD2, per 6 matching bases. This material consisted of blood, taken from a patient whose treatment included radiotherapy and nephrectomy. The sequence was obtained from a woman in her 70s with renal cell carcinoma. The CDR3 region: CASSLIGSADTQYF. The sequenced DNA is TGTGCCAGCAGTTTAATCGGGAGCGCAGATACGCAGTATTTT.